This T cell receptor beta chain was recovered during a study of CD8 T cells in ankylosing spondylitis. Study-level results: Some of these motif variants have turned up before, in reports on reactive arthritis synovial fluid and blood.

Each CDR3 protein gets one entry after TCRdb re-called the 5' RACE reads with MiXCR. The table has 150,000 to 250,000 distinct CDR3 sequences, 9.5% to 15% seen once. The CDR3 loop spans 12 amino acids. The V end lost 6 bases, the J end lost 5 bases, and 10 bases lay between the germline ends. Germline CDR1 LNHDA, CDR2 SQIVND (reference sequence). This clonotype has only a few counts. The antigen remains undetermined. Sequenced: blood, either unsorted or a sorted T cell fraction (not recorded which). The clonotype comes from a male donor with ankylosing spondylitis or in good health (not recorded which). The rearrangement links TRBV19 to TRBJ1-1; weak D call: TRBD1 (5 bases). The CDR3: CASRGEETEAFF. Written as DNA, the CDR3 is TGTGCCAGTAGGGGGGAAGAAACTGAAGCTTTCTTT.